This TCR beta chain was recorded in a study of blood T cell repertoires in COVID-19 (dated by TCRdb to 2018 to 2020). Regarding the research as a whole: Samples from collaborators originated in the United States, Italy and Spain and spanned both the acute and convalescent phases of COVID-19. The material from the prospective study consisted of cDNA or gDNA derived from T cells, B-cell-depleted T cells, or PBMCs. Deeply sampled blood TCRbeta repertoires from subjects exposed to, actively infected with, or recovered from COVID-19 were included in the dataset. The repertoires were released in a freely available public database meant as a resource for research on the immune response to SARS-CoV-2. Samples came from the ongoing ImmuneRACE study (first 160 participants) plus 1,254 subjects from 6 global collaborators. Sample metadata almost always included a de-identified subject ID, COVID-19 status, age in years and sex. HLA class I and class II types, where available, came from metadata supplied by the sample provider rather than from assay-based typing.

The CDR3, cysteine through phenylalanine, is 15 amino acids long. Only CDR3 DNA remains: 45 bases, in frame from the first base. At the junction V is shortened by 0 bases and J by 2 bases; bases outside the gene matches: 4. General conclusions and limits of the study: How much clinical and demographic metadata was included differed by source and by participant, and the metadata was provided uncurated.

Remarks on this clone: This receptor's antigen is unknown. No base quality information exists; no much larger clone differs at one position.

Collaborating institutions collected whole blood in K2EDTA tubes following their own protocols. For TCRbeta analysis, collaborators shipped samples in one of three forms: frozen whole blood, isolated PBMCs, or DNA extracted from either of those sample types. TCRbeta CDR3 regions were amplified from genomic DNA by means of the immunoSEQ Assay, a bias-controlled multiplex PCR. The authors processed their data as follows. The number of nucleated cells in each sample was estimated by amplification of reference gene primers within the assay. To quantify the absolute abundance of each unique TCRbeta CDR3 rearrangement, sequence reads were collapsed and filtered. For each sample, productive Simpson clonality was calculated as the square root of Simpson's diversity index over productive rearrangements. Drawn from immuneACCESS, this table holds only the in-frame rearrangements with V and J called that TCRdb kept. Clones are partly lost; checked studies trace under half to an unresolved V gene and leave the rest unexplained. For V, J and clone size, that table is used; D and trimming come from the DNA. The sample table shows under 500,000 clones, and roughly 90% are seen once. 4% to 5.5% of the sample is taken by the ten largest.

Sequencing input: peripheral blood. This TCR was sampled from a young woman with acute or convalescent COVID-19. This sequence uses TRBV23-1 and TRBJ2-7, with 7 junctional bases fitting TRBD2. TRBV23-1 carries the ORF label, with uncertain function. The DNA sequence is as follows: TGCGCCAGCAGTCAATCGCGGCTAGCGGCCTACGAGCAGTACTTC. This encodes CASSQSRLAAYEQYF.